This T cell receptor (beta chain) is drawn from a study of beta chain features in type 1 diabetes. The whole isolated RNA underwent reverse transcription, so sequencing captured expressed TCRB transcripts. Profiled with immunoSEQ multiplex PCR; TCRdb holds only in-frame clones, not every one. The table records around 430,000 clones, about 30% of them present only once. Germline CDR1 is MGHRA and CDR2 is YSYEKL. The CDR3 is 13 amino acids. Between the trimmed V and J ends, which lost 6 bases and 6 bases, there was a span of 13 bases. The sequenced material came from naive CD4+ T cells from blood. The chain couples TRBV4-1 to TRBJ2-3; D may be TRBD2 (6 bases). This receptor was identified in a man aged 18 to 29 in good health. CDR3 residues: CASRGLMSDTQYF. The DNA for the CDR3 is TGCGCCAGCAGGGGACTGATGAGTGATACGCAGTATTTT.